This T cell receptor beta chain was identified during a study of blood T cell repertoires in COVID-19. Background on the study: Sites in the United States, Italy and Spain provided acute and convalescent COVID-19 samples. In each case, the material was cDNA or gDNA derived from T cells, B-cell-depleted T cells, or PBMCs.

CDR3 length: 14 amino acids. V gave up 3 bases and J gave up 5 bases, with 10 bases separating them. Germline CDR1 is ENHRY and CDR2 is SYGVKD. TCRdb's table, derived via immunoSEQ multiplex PCR, lists solely in-frame clones and lacks some. This table holds over 150,000 clones, roughly 85% found once. Material for sequencing was peripheral blood. This clonotype was sampled from a woman between 65 and 79 years old with acute or convalescent COVID-19. This chain uses TRBV10-3 with TRBJ2-2; a weak D match, TRBD1 (5 bases). CDR3 in amino acids: CAISDHKGTGELFF. The DNA of the CDR3 is TGTGCCATCAGTGATCACAAGGGGACCGGGGAGCTGTTTTTT.